Detailed here is one T cell receptor beta chain. What it binds is unknown. These data are taken from a study of blood T cells in healthy people across ages. The study's findings and limits: The recorded TCR beta diversity per million T cells decreased in a roughly linear manner with age.

CDR3 size: 16 residues. With a J-beta primer mix and a sample-barcoded 5' primer, a second PCR ran 7 to 11 cycles. TCRdb fed the 5' RACE reads into MiXCR, producing one record per CDR3 protein. The repertoire has more than 600,000 distinct CDR3 sequences, 20% to 25% of them found once; the top ten carry 9.4%. This same sample was also taken into another study, of T cells of mothers and their children. That work adds: Slightly, though not significantly, more overlap was seen in related than in unrelated mother-child pairs.

Source material: blood. This sequence joins TRBV12-3 or TRBV12-4 and TRBJ2-5; 15 bases match TRBD2. The DNA end lines up better with TRBJ2-7; the J call may be wrong. This clonotype was sampled from a boy aged 5 to 17 in good health. CDR3 sequence reads: CASSGGLAGGSYEQYF. The CDR3 DNA is TGTGCCAGCAGCGGCGGACTAGCGGGAGGGAGCTACGAGCAGTACTTC.